The 31 T cell receptor beta chains presented below share a single source sample, sequenced in a study of beta chain features in type 1 diabetes. Sequencing targeted expressed TCRB transcripts, as all isolated RNA had been reverse transcribed. Measured with immunoSEQ multiplex PCR; TCRdb has only the in-frame clones, and not every one. This table has some 150,000 clones, less than 11% appearing once. The specimen was naive CD4+ T cells from blood. Every receptor here comes from a man aged 18 to 29 in good health.

The chain uses TRBV12-5 and TRBJ2-3; no reliable D call. The V gene's germline CDR1 is LGHNT and CDR2 FRNRAP. V gave up 6 bases and J gave up 0 bases, with 7 bases separating them. The CDR3 spans 13 residues. The CDR3 nucleotides read TGTGCTAGTGGGGGCACTAGCACAGATACGCAGTATTTT. Amino acids: CASGGTSTDTQYF.

The genes are TRBV4-3 and TRBJ2-7; unclear D gene. V gave up 0 bases and J gave up 0 bases, with 9 bases separating them. The CDR3 covers 15 residues. Per the germline V gene, CDR1 is LGHNA and CDR2 is YSLEER. CDR3: CASSQDQHPSYEQYF. CDR3 DNA sequence: TGCGCCAGCAGCCAAGATCAACACCCCTCCTACGAGCAGTACTTC.

The chain is built from TRBV7-3 and TRBJ2-5, with D possibly matching TRBD1 (6 bases). Trimming took 2 bases from V and 5 from J, leaving 15 bases between them. In germline, CDR1 is SGHTA, CDR2 FQGTGA. The CDR3 extends over 15 amino acids. The CDR3 spells CASSLDRSLAETQYF. CDR3 bases: TGTGCCAGCAGCTTAGACAGGAGCCTGGCGGAGACCCAGTACTTC.

The chain combines TRBV11-2 with TRBJ1-6; the D is unclear. In germline, CDR1 is SGHAT, CDR2 FQNNGV. Trimming left V 3 bases short and J 7 bases short, with 10 bases between. The CDR3 has 14 amino acids. The CDR3 reads CASSFPSGNSPLHF. In DNA form, the CDR3 reads TGTGCCAGCAGCTTTCCTTCGGGGAATTCACCCCTCCACTTT.

Only a few counts were recorded for this clone. Here the CDR3 DNA reads TGCGCCAGCAGGAGGGGACAGGTAGAAGAGACCCAGTACTTC. Translating gives CASRRGQVEETQYF. The chain couples TRBV5-1 to TRBJ2-5, with 8 bases that match TRBD1. The trim removed 5 bases at V and 3 bases at J, leaving 6 bases unmatched. CDR1 and CDR2 (germline): SGHRS, YFSETQ. CDR3 length equals 14 residues.

This clone was counted a few times. The V call is TRBV27, the J call TRBJ2-1; no definite D call. Germline CDR1 reads MNHEY; CDR2 reads SMNVEV (reference sequence). The CDR3 totals 13 residues. Trimming stripped 5 bases from V and 3 bases from J, with 8 bases between. The CDR3 DNA reads TGTGCCAGCAGTGCCACAGACTACAATGAGCAGTTCTTC. This encodes CASSATDYNEQFF.

This clone was picked up many times. This chain's CDR3 is CASSQEFHGGGLSTDTQYF. The CDR3 DNA reads as TGCGCCAGCAGCCAAGAGTTCCACGGCGGGGGGCTCTCCACAGATACGCAGTATTTT. V is TRBV4-3 and J is TRBJ2-3, with 8 bases that match TRBD2. CDR1 and CDR2 (germline): LGHNA, YSLEER. The CDR3 is made up of 19 amino acids. J was trimmed by 2 bases and V by 0 bases; bases with no gene match: 13.

The V gene is TRBV5-1, the J gene TRBJ2-2, with 12 bases identical to TRBD2. The trim removed 9 bases at V and 1 base at J, leaving 4 bases unmatched. The CDR3 contains 15 residues. Per the germline V gene, CDR1 is SGHRS and CDR2 is YFSETQ. The CDR3 DNA reads as TGCGCCACCCAGGGACTAGCGGGGAACACCGGGGAGCTGTTTTTT. Translation: CATQGLAGNTGELFF.

In its sample, this clone was seen a few times. The rearrangement links TRBV4-3 to TRBJ1-6; tentatively, D is TRBD1 (6 bases). CDR3 length equals 16 residues. Germline CDR1 LGHNA, CDR2 YSLEER. V was shortened by 0 bases and J by 9 bases, with 15 bases between the two germline ends. CDR3 DNA: TGCGCCAGCAGCCAAGATCGAGGGGGTTTGGCTTCACCCCTCCACTTT. Its protein product is CASSQDRGGLASPLHF.

This clone has only a few counts. V gene TRBV7-9 combines with J gene TRBJ1-1, with a tentative D call TRBD1 (5 bases). Trimming cost V 2 bases and J 11 bases, with 18 bases left between them. CDR1 and CDR2 from the germline V gene are SEHNR and FQNEAQ (reference sequence). The CDR3 length is 14 residues. CDR3 DNA sequence: TGTGCCAGCAGCTTATCCAGGGATGTCTCGGCGGCTTTCTTT. This sequence encodes CASSLSRDVSAAFF.

The chain couples TRBV6-1 to TRBJ2-7; D call uncertain. From germline, CDR1 is MNHNS and CDR2 SASEGT. This CDR3 is 12 amino acids long. With 4 bases removed from V and 4 bases from J, the gap between germline ends came to 8 bases. Here the CDR3 reads CASSGPPYEQYF. The CDR3 nucleotides read TGTGCCAGCAGTGGTCCCCCTTACGAGCAGTACTTC.

The V and J genes are TRBV11-2 and TRBJ2-3; no definite D call. The CDR3 contains 12 residues. With 8 bases removed from V and 2 bases from J, the gap between germline ends came to 8 bases. The germline V gene encodes CDR1 SGHAT and CDR2 FQNNGV. CDR3 nucleotide sequence: TGTGCCAGCGGTTACTACACAGATACGCAGTATTTT. Translation gives CASGYYTDTQYF. Full variable domain (outside the CDR3, taken from reference TRBV11-2 and TRBJ2-3): EAGVAQSPRYKIIEKRQSVAFWCNPISGHATLYWYQQILGQGPKLLIQFQNNGVVDDSQLPKDRFSAERLKGVDSTLKIQPAKLEDSAVYLCASGYYTDTQYFGPGTRLTVL.

This clone was found many times. V and J are TRBV7-2 and TRBJ1-6, with a weak D call TRBD1 (5 bases). V gave up 6 bases and J gave up 7 bases, with 10 bases separating them. CDR3 length: 13 amino acids. The germline V gene encodes CDR1 SGHTA and CDR2 FQGNSA. DNA of the CDR3: TGTGCCAGCAGAGTACAGGAGAATTCACCCCTCCACTTT. Translation: CASRVQENSPLHF.

The chain combines TRBV9 with TRBJ2-2, with D unresolved. Germline-derived CDR1 and CDR2 are SGDLS and YYNGEE. The CDR3 length is 13 residues. Trimming left V 0 bases short and J 4 bases short, with 4 bases between. CDR3 in DNA: TGTGCCAGCAGCGTAGGAGGCACCGGGGAGCTGTTTTTT. Residues: CASSVGGTGELFF. Filled out from reference TRBV9 and TRBJ2-2, the complete variable domain reads DSGVTQTPKHLITATGQRVTLRCSPRSGDLSVYWYQQSLDQGLQFLIQYYNGEERAKGNILERFSAQQFPDLHSELNLSSLELGDSALYFCASSVGGTGELFFGEGSRLTVL.

V gene TRBV4-3 combines with J gene TRBJ1-1, with 8 bases fitting TRBD1. This CDR3 has 14 amino acids. CDR1 and CDR2 from the germline V gene are LGHNA and YSLEER. Germline trimming cut 6 bases from V and 4 bases from J; bases unmatched to any gene: 7. CDR3 residues: CASSRTGLSTEAFF. The CDR3 DNA reads TGCGCCAGCAGTCGGACAGGGTTATCCACTGAAGCTTTCTTT.

In nucleotides, the CDR3 is TGTGCCAGCACCATACTCTTGGGGGGATCTGGAAACACCATATATTTT. Protein product: CASTILLGGSGNTIYF. The V and J genes are TRBV28 and TRBJ1-3, with D possibly matching TRBD1 (5 bases). CDR1 and CDR2 from the germline V gene are MDHEN and SYDVKM. Trimming shortened V by 7 bases and J by 1 base, and 17 bases separated the two germline ends. CDR3 length equals 16 residues.

This clone has a handful of counts. The chain links TRBV28 to TRBJ2-1; D gene unclear. This CDR3 is built from 14 residues. The germline gives CDR1 MDHEN, CDR2 SYDVKM. V was clipped by 1 base and J by 5 bases, with 9 bases between them. The CDR3 is CASSLFQQNNEQFF. In DNA, the CDR3 is TGTGCCAGCAGTTTATTCCAACAGAACAATGAGCAGTTCTTC.

The chain is built from TRBV6-5 and TRBJ1-6, with D perhaps TRBD1 (5 bases). The CDR3 loop spans 16 amino acids. V shed 0 bases and J shed 5 bases, with 11 bases lying between them. The germline gives CDR1 MNHEY, CDR2 SVGAGI. The chain's CDR3 is CASSYSGGRHNSPLHF. Written as DNA, the CDR3 is TGTGCCAGCAGTTACTCGGGGGGACGGCATAATTCACCCCTCCACTTT.

The chain employs TRBV28 and TRBJ2-2; 7 positions agree with TRBD2. V lost 4 bases to trimming and J lost 9 bases; unmatched junction nucleotides: 2. Germline-derived CDR1 and CDR2 are MDHEN and SYDVKM. The CDR3 sequence is 12 residues long. The DNA for the CDR3 is TGTGCCAGCAGTTCCGGGGGGAGGGAGCTGTTTTTT. Its translation is CASSSGGRELFF.

This clone has more than one count but fewer than ten. The chain combines TRBV5-1 with TRBJ2-7; D perhaps matches TRBD2 (5 bases). Germline lookup yields CDR1 SGHRS and CDR2 YFSETQ. V was shortened by 3 bases and J by 2 bases, with 9 bases between the two germline ends. CDR3 size: 13 residues. The CDR3 loop reads CASSSGNTYEQYF. As DNA, the CDR3 is TGCGCCAGCAGCTCCGGGAACACCTACGAGCAGTACTTC.

This clone was found a few times. V and J are TRBV5-1 and TRBJ2-3, with TRBD2 identical over 10 bases. Germline CDR1 reads SGHRS; CDR2 reads YFSETQ. The CDR3 runs to 17 residues. V lost 1 base, J lost 0 bases, and 5 bases stayed unmatched. CDR3 in amino acids: CASSLSLAGESTDTQYF. CDR3 in DNA: TGCGCCAGCAGCTTGTCCCTAGCGGGGGAGAGCACAGATACGCAGTATTTT. The entire variable domain, with the rest obtained from reference TRBV5-1 and TRBJ2-3, is as follows: KAGVTQTPRYLIKTRGQQVTLSCSPISGHRSVSWYQQTPGQGLQFLFEYFSETQRNKGNFPGRFSGRQFSNSRSEMNVSTLELGDSALYLCASSLSLAGESTDTQYFGPGTRLTVL.

This clone was counted only a few times. The V call is TRBV11-2, the J call TRBJ2-3; D might be TRBD2 (5 bases). V gave up 5 bases and J gave up 3 bases, with 9 bases separating them. The CDR3 runs 13 residues. CDR1 and CDR2 (germline): SGHAT, FQNNGV. This chain's CDR3 is CASSTRGTDTQYF. The CDR3 nucleotides are TGTGCCAGCAGCACCCGGGGTACAGATACGCAGTATTTT.

The chain couples TRBV18 to TRBJ2-6; D unresolved. This CDR3 is built from 16 residues. Trimming left V 0 bases short and J 0 bases short, with 6 bases between. Germline values: CDR1 KGHSH, CDR2 LQKENI. The CDR3 sequence is CASSPPASSGANVLTF. In nucleotides, the CDR3 is TGTGCCAGCTCACCACCGGCCAGCTCTGGGGCCAACGTCCTGACTTTC. Drawing the rest from reference TRBV18 and TRBJ2-6, the complete variable domain is NAGVMQNPRHLVRRRGQEARLRCSPMKGHSHVYWYRQLPEEGLKFMVYLQKENIIDESGMPKERFSAEFPKEGPSILRIQQVVRGDSAAYFCASSPPASSGANVLTFGAGSRLTVL.

The rearrangement uses TRBV7-3 and TRBJ2-6, with TRBD1 identical over 7 bases. This CDR3 is built from 16 residues. Germline CDR1 is SGHTA and CDR2 is FQGTGA. The ends lost 4 bases at V and 2 bases at J; junction bases unmatched: 5. CDR3 sequence: CASSSPDRAGANVLTF. The CDR3 region has the DNA TGTGCCAGCAGCTCTCCCGACAGGGCTGGGGCCAACGTCCTGACTTTC.

In this sample, this clone turned up a few times. The genes are TRBV6-6 and TRBJ1-2, with D tentatively TRBD1 (6 bases). This CDR3 comprises 13 residues. Deletions cut 5 bases from V and 2 bases from J, with 9 bases between. CDR1 MNHNY and CDR2 SVGAGI come from the germline V gene (reference sequence). CDR3 sequence reads: CASSPDRNYGYTF. In DNA form, the CDR3 reads TGTGCCAGCAGTCCGGACAGAAACTATGGCTACACCTTC.

V usage is TRBV18 and J usage is TRBJ1-3; TRBD1 matches at 8 bases. Germline V gene data show CDR1 as KGHSH and CDR2 as LQKENI. The CDR3 runs to 15 residues. The V gene end was trimmed by 4 bases and the J gene end by 4 bases; junction bases not matched to a gene: 6. The CDR3 DNA reads as TGTGCCAGCTCACAAGGACAGGGAACGGGAAACACCATATATTTT. It is translated as CASSQGQGTGNTIYF.

This clone was seen ten or more times. This chain uses TRBV9 with TRBJ2-1, with 7 bases lining up with TRBD2. V trimming: 3 bases; J trimming: 9 bases; junction bases outside the gene matches: 12. From germline, CDR1 is SGDLS and CDR2 YYNGEE. The CDR3 is 15 residues long. The CDR3 spells CASSGGAGTFSEQFF. The CDR3 region has the DNA TGTGCCAGCAGCGGAGGAGCGGGGACGTTTAGTGAGCAGTTCTTC.

The chain employs TRBV5-8 and TRBJ1-5; D remains unclear. This CDR3 is built from 13 residues. CDR1 is SGHTS, CDR2 YDEGEE, per germline. Trimming left V 0 bases short and J 6 bases short, with 7 bases between. The DNA for the CDR3 is TGTGCCAGCAGCTTGGAAGTACTTCAGCCCCAGCATTTT. Translation: CASSLEVLQPQHF.

This clone has more than one count but fewer than ten. The chain joins TRBV9 to TRBJ1-5; a possible D gene is TRBD1 (6 bases). This CDR3 is 14 amino acids long. Germline loops: CDR1 SGDLS, CDR2 YYNGEE. The ends were cut back, 4 bases at V and 4 bases at J, with 12 bases in the middle. CDR3 sequence reads: CASSLEGGNQPQHF. The DNA for the CDR3 is TGTGCCAGCAGCCTAGAGGGGGGGAATCAGCCCCAGCATTTT.

This clone was counted a few times. CDR3 nucleotides: TGCGCCAGCGGGTCCCTTTCGGGCAATGAGCAGTTCTTC. Amino acids: CASGSLSGNEQFF. The chain is built from TRBV10-2 and TRBJ2-1; D is undetermined. This CDR3 comprises 13 residues. The germline CDR1 and CDR2 sequences are WSHSY and SAAADI. The V end was cut by 8 bases, the J end by 6 bases, with 14 bases between.

This clone was seen a handful of times. CDR3 region: CASSSWRDGELFF. The CDR3, as DNA: TGTGCCAGCAGCAGTTGGAGGGACGGGGAGCTGTTTTTT. The chain combines TRBV7-9 with TRBJ2-2; D is perhaps TRBD2 (6 bases). Germline V lookup: CDR1 SEHNR, CDR2 FQNEAQ (reference sequence). The CDR3 is 13 amino acids. Between the trimmed V and J ends, which lost 5 bases and 7 bases, there was a span of 11 bases.